This T cell receptor (beta chain) was captured in a study of beta chain features in type 1 diabetes. About this clone: The antigen is undetermined.

General study results and limits: Healthy donors had naive, central memory and Treg TCRB repertoires that appeared less similar than those seen among patients.

Germline V gene sequence: CDR1 SGHNT, CDR2 YYREEE (reference sequence). V was pared by 1 base and J by 3 bases, with 4 bases of the junction left unmatched. The CDR3 contains 15 residues. Every bit of the isolated RNA underwent reverse transcription, so sequencing read expressed TCRB transcripts. Sequencing was performed with immunoSEQ multiplex PCR; in TCRdb, only in-frame clones are kept and a portion is missing. The sample includes over 700,000 clones, 15% to 20% of them seen just once. A single heparinised blood sample, averaging roughly 100 mL, was obtained per donor. Material for sequencing was naive CD4+ T cells from blood. The origin of this receptor is a woman between 18 and 30 years old in good health. The chain links TRBV5-4 to TRBJ2-3; 8 bases agree with TRBD2. Here the CDR3 reads CASSLPAGGTDTQYF. The CDR3 nucleotides read TGTGCCAGCAGCTTGCCGGCGGGAGGAACAGATACGCAGTATTTT.